Below are 24 T cell receptor beta chains sequenced from a single sample in a study of CD8 T cells in ankylosing spondylitis. One entry per CDR3 protein results from TCRdb running MiXCR on the 5' RACE reads. The sample gives more than 150,000 distinct CDR3 sequences, more than 9% of which show up once; roughly 28% is in the top ten. The material sequenced was blood, either unsorted or a sorted T cell fraction (not recorded which). The receptor source for this set is a male donor with ankylosing spondylitis or in good health (not recorded which).

This clonotype was recorded at least ten times. The chain is built from TRBV5-1 and TRBJ2-1; the D is unclear. Germline values: CDR1 SGHRS, CDR2 YFSETQ. V dropped 4 bases and J dropped 9 bases, with 8 bases sitting between them. This CDR3 spans 11 amino acids. CDR3 in DNA: TGCGCCAGCAGCCTAACGGGTGAGCAGTTCTTC. Its protein is CASSLTGEQFF.

This clonotype was detected ten times or more. The chain couples TRBV5-1 to TRBJ2-3; D gene unclear. The ends were cut back, 2 bases at V and 2 bases at J, with 3 bases in the middle. The CDR3 is 12 amino acids. Germline V lookup: CDR1 SGHRS, CDR2 YFSETQ. CDR3 nucleotide sequence: TGCGCCAGCAGCTTTGACACAGATACGCAGTATTTT. It specifies CASSFDTDTQYF.

In this sample, this clonotype turned up many times. The chain joins TRBV10-3 to TRBJ2-3; TRBD2 agrees at 10 bases. The germline V gene has CDR1 ENHRY and CDR2 SYGVKD. V dropped 4 bases and J dropped 6; count of bases not matched to a gene: 4. The CDR3 contains 14 residues. As DNA, the CDR3 is TGTGCCATCAGTGGGCTAGCGGGAGCTGATACGCAGTATTTT. Protein sequence: CAISGLAGADTQYF.

The CDR3 nucleotides are TGTGCCAGCAGCTTGCAGAGGGACGGGGAGCTGTTTTTT. Encoded protein: CASSLQRDGELFF. This chain uses TRBV5-6 with TRBJ2-2; maybe TRBD2 (5 bases). CDR3 length: 13 amino acids. From germline, CDR1 is SGHDT and CDR2 YYEEEE. Trimming shortened V by 1 base and J by 7 bases, and 8 bases separated the two germline ends.

V and J are TRBV5-6 and TRBJ2-2; D remains ambiguous. Per germline, CDR1 SGHDT and CDR2 YYEEEE. CDR3 size: 12 residues. Between the trimmed V and J ends, which lost 1 base and 7 bases, there was a span of 5 bases. The CDR3 here is CASSLWGGELFF. CDR3 nucleotide sequence: TGTGCCAGCAGCTTGTGGGGCGGGGAGCTGTTTTTT. The full variable domain, in which reference TRBV5-6 and TRBJ2-2 provide the parts outside the CDR3, is DAGVTQSPTHLIKTRGQQVTLRCSPKSGHDTVSWYQQALGQGPQFIFQYYEEEERQRGNFPDRFSGHQFPNYSSELNVNALLLGDSALYLCASSLWGGELFFGEGSRLTVL.

This clonotype was observed at least ten times. The rearrangement joins TRBV5-5 to TRBJ2-2; 13 bases fit TRBD2. CDR1 and CDR2 (germline): SGHKS, YYEKEE (reference sequence). The CDR3 contains 15 residues. The V gene end was trimmed by 4 bases and the J gene end by 9 bases; junction bases not matched to a gene: 6. In DNA form, the CDR3 reads TGTGCCAGCAGCCCTGGACTAGCGGGGGCCCGGGAGCTGTTTTTT. Its translation: CASSPGLAGARELFF.

The CDR3 DNA follows: TGTGCCAGCAGTGTAAAGACGGAGCAGTTCTTC. It encodes CASSVKTEQFF. V is TRBV2 and J is TRBJ2-1; D gene ambiguous. V lost 4 bases and J 10 bases, leaving 8 bases between the germline ends. The germline V gene encodes CDR1 SNHLY and CDR2 FYNNEI. This CDR3 spans 11 amino acids.

This clonotype was seen at least ten times. This chain links TRBV29-1 with TRBJ2-1; 8 bases agree with TRBD1. Germline V CDR1 and CDR2: SQVTM, ANQGSEA. Unmatched junction bases numbered 8, after V lost 4 bases and J lost 6 bases. The length of the CDR3 is 14 residues. The CDR3 sequence is CSVAGGQVFNEQFF. Written as DNA, the CDR3 is TGCAGCGTTGCTGGGGGACAGGTTTTCAATGAGCAGTTCTTC.

This clonotype was seen ten or more times. The chain couples TRBV5-1 to TRBJ2-3, with 12 bases that match TRBD2. With V trimmed by 4 bases and J by 6 bases, 9 bases remained unmatched. Germline V gene sequence: CDR1 SGHRS, CDR2 YFSETQ. CDR3 length: 16 residues. The CDR3: CASSPLTSGSSDTQYF. CDR3 bases: TGCGCCAGCAGCCCGCTGACTAGCGGGAGTTCGGATACGCAGTATTTT.

This clonotype was seen more than once but under ten times. This rearrangement joins TRBV12-5 to TRBJ2-1, with 8 bases fitting TRBD1. V was clipped by 1 base and J by 6 bases; unmatched bases: 5. CDR1 LGHNT and CDR2 FRNRAP come from the germline V gene. CDR3 length: 15 amino acids. Written as DNA, the CDR3 is TGTGCTAGTGGTTTGGGCTCCGACAGGGGCAATGAGCAGTTCTTC. Amino acid sequence: CASGLGSDRGNEQFF.

This clonotype was seen many times. The chain uses TRBV5-5 and TRBJ1-5; D is unresolved. In germline, CDR1 is SGHKS, CDR2 YYEKEE (reference sequence). The V end lost 4 bases, the J end lost 7 bases, and 12 bases lay between the germline ends. The CDR3 spans 13 residues. CDR3 coding DNA: TGTGCCAGCAGCGTGAACCCCGGACAGCCCCAGCATTTT. Translation: CASSVNPGQPQHF.

CDR3: CASSFRPGGEQYF. CDR3 DNA: TGTGCCAGCAGTTTCCGTCCAGGGGGGGAGCAGTACTTC. This sequence joins TRBV12-3 or TRBV12-4 and TRBJ2-7, with D maybe TRBD1 (7 bases). The CDR3 runs to 13 residues. V dropped 3 bases and J dropped 7 bases, with 13 bases sitting between them.

In its sample, this clonotype was seen many times. J is TRBJ2-2 and V is TRBV27; D remains ambiguous. The germline V gene encodes CDR1 MNHEY and CDR2 SMNVEV (reference sequence). This CDR3 is built from 14 residues. With 8 bases removed from V and 4 bases from J, the gap between germline ends came to 14 bases. The CDR3 spells CASGYKSSTGELFF. Written as DNA, the CDR3 is TGTGCCAGCGGTTACAAAAGTTCCACCGGGGAGCTGTTTTTT.

This clonotype was counted at least ten times. The chain combines TRBV6-5 with TRBJ1-2; 8 nucleotides align to TRBD1. V lost 4 bases to trimming and J lost 4 bases; unmatched junction nucleotides: 5. In germline, CDR1 is MNHEY, CDR2 SVGAGI. This CDR3 comprises 14 residues. Here the CDR3 reads CASSLTGAIYGYTF. The CDR3 region has the DNA TGTGCCAGCAGTTTGACAGGGGCTATCTATGGCTACACCTTC.

This clonotype was picked up a small number of times. The genes are TRBV9 and TRBJ2-1; TRBD1 might be the D (5 bases). The germline gives CDR1 SGDLS, CDR2 YYNGEE. The CDR3 extends over 18 amino acids. V lost 0 bases, J lost 8 bases, and 24 bases lay in between. DNA of the CDR3: TGTGCCAGCAGCGTAGCCCCCGCAGGGCTGTACTCCGATCATGAGCAGTTCTTC. Translation: CASSVAPAGLYSDHEQFF.

This clonotype has a handful of counts. The chain has TRBV18 and TRBJ1-1, with D perhaps matching TRBD1 (6 bases). The CDR3 runs to 14 residues. The germline V gene encodes CDR1 KGHSH and CDR2 LQKENI. The V end was cut by 3 bases, the J end by 6 bases, with 14 bases between. The CDR3 DNA sequence: TGTGCCAGCTCACCGCCAGGGACAAGGGCTGAAGCTTTCTTT. The encoded protein is CASSPPGTRAEAFF.

This clonotype was seen at least ten times. The chain carries TRBV6-1 and TRBJ1-5; D might be TRBD1 (5 bases). Trimming removed 5 bases from V and 5 bases from J, with 16 bases in between. The CDR3 covers 15 residues. Looked up from germline, CDR1 is MNHNS and CDR2 is SASEGT. This CDR3 reads CASSPSQGGYQPQHF. CDR3 nucleotides: TGTGCCAGCAGTCCGTCGCAGGGCGGATATCAGCCCCAGCATTTT.

The V call is TRBV11-2, the J call TRBJ1-2; D is perhaps TRBD1 (5 bases). CDR1 SGHAT and CDR2 FQNNGV come from the germline V gene. The CDR3 is 14 amino acids. The V gene lost 7 bases and the J gene lost 0 bases, with 12 bases spanning the gap. The CDR3 here is CASTRGNANYGYTF. CDR3 in DNA: TGTGCCAGCACCCGGGGGAACGCTAACTATGGCTACACCTTC.

In nucleotides, the CDR3 is TGTGCCAGCAGCTTCGATCCGCATGCGGTCGAGACCCAGTACTTC. As protein: CASSFDPHAVETQYF. The rearrangement uses TRBV5-5 and TRBJ2-5, with D hard to call. V shed 2 bases and J shed 5 bases, with 16 bases lying between them. Per germline, CDR1 SGHKS and CDR2 YYEKEE (reference sequence). This CDR3 has 15 residues.

A few counts support this clonotype. The chain carries TRBV18 and TRBJ2-7; 10 nucleotides match TRBD1. CDR3 length equals 17 residues. The trim removed 0 bases at V and 1 base at J, leaving 6 bases unmatched. Per germline, CDR1 KGHSH and CDR2 LQKENI. DNA for the CDR3: TGTGCCAGCTCACCACCTGGGACAGGGGCACTATCCTACGAGCAGTACTTC. Translating it yields CASSPPGTGALSYEQYF.

This clonotype appeared many times. The chain combines TRBV5-1 with TRBJ2-1; TRBD1 agrees at 7 bases. Germline V gene data show CDR1 as SGHRS and CDR2 as YFSETQ. This CDR3 region has 15 residues. V lost 0 bases to trimming and J lost 4 bases; unmatched junction nucleotides: 4. CDR3 in amino acids: CASSLGTGVYNEQFF. The CDR3 DNA sequence: TGCGCCAGCAGCTTGGGGACAGGAGTATACAATGAGCAGTTCTTC.

The chain uses TRBV7-2 and TRBJ2-3, with D possibly being TRBD1 (6 bases). V was trimmed by 4 bases and J by 6 bases, leaving 11 bases between them. The CDR3 totals 13 residues. The germline gives CDR1 SGHTA, CDR2 FQGNSA. CDR3 residues: CASSSNRVDTQYF. The CDR3 bases are TGTGCCAGCAGCTCAAACAGGGTGGATACGCAGTATTTT.

J is TRBJ2-1 and V is TRBV2, with unresolved D. V was cut by 7 bases and J by 4 bases, with 8 bases left in between. Germline V CDR1 and CDR2: SNHLY, FYNNEI. The CDR3 consists of 12 residues. DNA of the CDR3: TGTGCCAGCACCCTCGATTACAATGAGCAGTTCTTC. Translated: CASTLDYNEQFF.

This clonotype appeared many times. The V and J genes are TRBV7-9 and TRBJ1-2; TRBD1 matches 7 bases. The CDR3 contains 12 residues. After removal of 6 bases from V and 8 bases from J, the junction contained 6 bases not matched to a gene. Germline CDR1 reads SEHNR; CDR2 reads FQNEAQ (reference sequence). In DNA, the CDR3 is TGTGCCAGCAGTTCCACAGGGGACGGCTACACCTTC. This codes for CASSSTGDGYTF. The entire variable domain, with the rest obtained from reference TRBV7-9 and TRBJ1-2, is as follows: DTGVSQNPRHKITKRGQNVTFRCDPISEHNRLYWYRQTLGQGPEFLTYFQNEAQLEKSRLLSDRFSAERPKGSFSTLEIQRTEQGDSAMYLCASSSTGDGYTFGSGTRLTVV.